The clone carrying this T cell receptor (beta chain) was observed a handful of times. These data are taken from a study of blood T cell repertoires in COVID-19. Germline values: CDR1 SGHRS, CDR2 YFSETQ. There are 14 residues in the CDR3. V was clipped by 4 bases and J by 0 bases, with 10 bases between them. Repertoires were generated with immunoSEQ multiplex PCR, while TCRdb's copy carries only in-frame clones and drops some. The sample contains around 130,000 clones, 82% of which appear only once. The sequencing input was peripheral blood. This receptor was obtained from a human donor in a cohort sampled during active COVID-19. The chain uses TRBV5-1 and TRBJ2-5; D possibly corresponds to TRBD1 (5 bases). CDR3 DNA: TGCGCCAGCAGCGGGCCAGGGAACCAAGAGACCCAGTACTTC. It codes for CASSGPGNQETQYF.